The clone carrying this T cell receptor (beta chain) was detected only once. Its antigen is not known. A read error may produce the germline difference seen at one junction end. Primers used in a second PCR of about 6 to 11 cycles were a sample-barcoded 5' primer and a J-beta primer mix. Template switching added a 12-random-nucleotide identifier to every cDNA molecule. TCRdb re-derived calls from the 5' RACE reads in MiXCR, one entry per CDR3 protein. This table has about 570,000 distinct CDR3 sequences, 27% appearing once. The source of the sample is a study of blood T cells in healthy people across ages. General study findings and limits: Unsorted PBMCs blocked a conclusive comparison of naive and antigen-experienced cells. Strongly correlated with naive T cell percentage was TCR beta diversity.

The CDR3 loop spans 13 amino acids. V is TRBV12-3 or TRBV12-4 and J is TRBJ2-5; D may be TRBD1 (6 bases). The clonotype comes from a woman in her 70s in good health. Sample: blood. CDR3 amino acids: CASSGEGVNEQLF. For the CDR3, the DNA is TGTGCCAGCAGTGGTGAGGGGGTCAATGAGCAGCTCTTC.